This record covers a single T cell receptor beta chain. It has no known antigen specificity. A much larger clonotype is one base distant, so this may be a read error. The library was obtained by 5' RACE. The sequencer listed for this sample is Illumina HiSeq 2500. A second PCR of about 6 to 11 cycles was performed with a sample-barcoded 5' primer and a J-beta primer mix. Each TCR beta cDNA molecule received a unique molecular identifier from a template-switch 5' adaptor carrying 12 random nucleotides. Each sample yielded at least 2.5 million CDR3-containing paired-end reads. The Mint cDNA synthesis kit, primed by a TRBC-specific oligonucleotide, was used to synthesize first-strand cDNA from all RNA. Following uracil-DNA glycosylase treatment, a first 18-cycle PCR with universal primers M1SS and BC2_uni_R was performed on all cDNA. Per the original workflow: For normalization, 1 million high-quality reads were randomly selected from each sample, with every read carrying a distinct molecular identifier. Reads with shared molecular identifiers were discarded instead of being binned into consensus sequences. MiTCR, run with a Q25 quality threshold and the strictest error-elimination algorithm, handled CDR3 identification, clonotype clustering and error correction. Lower-bound total TCR beta diversity was estimated with a nonparametric unseen species model using Euler transformation. TCRdb applied fastp at Q25 and MiXCR to the public reads, then kept only in-frame beta chains. Rows are combined by CDR3 protein, so each entry shows the most common genes and DNA. The V and J calls reflect TCRdb's pipeline rather than the authors' work. This sample comprises about 840,000 distinct CDR3 sequences, 25% to 30% of them detected only once. The ten most abundant clones make up roughly 10% of the sample.

Trimmed from V: 8 bases; trimmed from J: 4 bases; junction bases lacking a gene match: 12. The germline V gene supplies CDR1 SQVTM and CDR2 ANQGSEA. There are 14 amino acids in the CDR3, from cysteine to phenylalanine inclusive. Kept here is only the CDR3 DNA, which spans 42 bases and is read in frame from base 1. The sample originates from a study of blood T cells in healthy people across ages (dated by TCRdb to the mid-2010s). A note on the overall study: In model experiments, template switching captured roughly one uniquely barcoded TCR beta cDNA molecule for every two T cells. To track age-related changes in TCR beta repertoire diversity, the study relied on deep sequencing normalized with unique cDNA molecular identifiers. Using the same blood draw, the study looked at two additional independent replicas of 1 million unique cDNA reads for two donors, one aged 18 to 29 and the other aged 80 or older. The donors were split into four age groups: young (average 16 years), middle-aged (more than 35), aged (62) and long-lived (about 74).

Donors were 40 or so systemically healthy Caucasian individuals from Russia aged roughly 6 to 90 years. About 9.1 milliliters of peripheral blood were collected from each donor into EDTA-treated Vacutainer tubes. Ficoll-Paque density-gradient centrifugation was used to isolate PBMCs, with at least 6.5 million obtained per sample. Total RNA was extracted from PBMCs with Trizol reagent, with at least 5 micrograms obtained per sample. Naive CD45RAhigh/CD27high T cell percentages were measured by flow cytometry on a PBMC aliquot from every donor. Study-wide findings and limitations: Observed TCR beta diversity per million T cells fell roughly linearly with age, and a significant reduction was already apparent by age around 40. Compared with the aged group, more naive CD4+ T cells, fewer expanded clones and increased TCR diversity were shown by the long-lived group, suggesting age selection. Donor CMV infection status was unknown, potentially confounding age-related changes in expanded clonotypes. Observed TCR beta diversity correlated strongly with the percentage of naive T cells measured by flow cytometry. Bulk unsorted PBMC profiling prevented conclusive comparison of naive and antigen-experienced compartments. Total diversity estimates from one million sequenced T cells were considered lower bounds and underestimates.

The data also belong to a second study, concerning T cells of mothers and their children. Drawing on the second study: Donors were nine systemically healthy Caucasian individuals: three mothers and their six children. cDNA synthesis consumed the entire amount of extracted RNA, loaded at 1.5 ug RNA in each 15 ul reaction. Sample barcodes and 2-4 random nucleotides were added via the M1S primer in the second PCR. Over 8.5 million TCR beta CDR3 reads came from each mother, compared with 2.5 million to 3.5 million reads from each child. In both related and unrelated pairs, thymic selection shapes the output of TCR recombination in a similar way, with inherited differences having only a minor effect. Normalized repertoire overlap was always found to be slightly, but never significantly, higher in related mother-child pairs than in unrelated mother-child pairs. No persistent microchimeric T cell clones were found, with a detection sensitivity of approximately 100 clones per million clonotypes. To look for features that set related mother-child pairs apart from unrelated individuals, the researchers ran deep NGS to compare the TCR beta repertoires of mothers and children. Mothers averaged about 40 +/- 4 years of age and children averaged around 10 +/- 4 years. Libraries were sequenced on Illumina HiSeq 2000 with 100+100 nt paired-end reads after adapter ligation with NEBNext reagents. To prevent cross-contamination, the mother and child libraries were prepared a month apart and were sequenced in separate runs. Each donor had between about 450,000 and 2,100,000 distinct TCR beta clonotypes identified. Naive TCR beta clonotypes were estimated from low-frequency clonotypes matched to each donor's FACS-determined naive share, without sorting.

The receptor was isolated from a woman aged 40 to 50 in good health. The sequenced sample consisted of blood. The rearranged chain carries TRBV29-1 and TRBJ2-3, and 7 junction bases match TRBD2. At the DNA level, the sequence is TGCAGCTCCCGGTCGGGGGGATACGCAGATACGCAGTATTTT. Translation gives CSSRSGGYADTQYF.